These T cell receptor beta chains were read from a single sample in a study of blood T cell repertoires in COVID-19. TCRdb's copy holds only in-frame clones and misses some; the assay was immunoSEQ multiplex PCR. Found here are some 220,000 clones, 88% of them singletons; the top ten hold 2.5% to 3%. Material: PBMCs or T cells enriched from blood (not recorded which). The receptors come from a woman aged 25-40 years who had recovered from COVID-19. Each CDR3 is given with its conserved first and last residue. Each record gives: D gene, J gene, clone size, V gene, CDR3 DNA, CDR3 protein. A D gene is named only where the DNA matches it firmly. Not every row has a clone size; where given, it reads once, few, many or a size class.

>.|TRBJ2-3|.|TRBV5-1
TGCGCCAGCAGAGGGGGGGCAGATACGCAGTATTTT
CASRGGADTQYF
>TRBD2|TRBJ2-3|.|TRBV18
TGTGCCAGCTCACCACGGAGGACTAGCGGGGGGGCCTTGACAGATACGCAGTATTTT
CASSPRRTSGGALTDTQYF
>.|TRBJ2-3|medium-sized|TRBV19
TGTGCCAGTACTCCCCCGGGAGATACGCAGTATTTT
CASTPPGDTQYF
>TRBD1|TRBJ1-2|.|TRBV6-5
TGTGCCAGCAGGGAGACAGGGGGTTTAGGTGGCTACACCTTC
CASRETGGLGGYTF
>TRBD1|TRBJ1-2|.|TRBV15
TGTGCCACCAGCAAGACAGGGGTGAGCTATGGCTACACCTTC
CATSKTGVSYGYTF
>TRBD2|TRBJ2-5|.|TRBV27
TGTGCCAGCAGTTTAAGGCTAGCGGGGGTAGAGACCCAGTACTTC
CASSLRLAGVETQYF
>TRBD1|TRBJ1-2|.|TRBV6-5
TGTGCCAGCAGTAGGGACAGGGTTCTTCATGGCTACACCTTC
CASSRDRVLHGYTF
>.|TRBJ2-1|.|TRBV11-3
TGTGCCAGCAGCCAGCAGGGTAGCCATGAGCAGTTCTTC
CASSQQGSHEQFF
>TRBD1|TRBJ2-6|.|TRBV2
TGTGCCAGCAGTACGAGACAGGGATCTGGGGCCAACGTCCTGACTTTC
CASSTRQGSGANVLTF
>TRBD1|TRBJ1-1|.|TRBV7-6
TGTGCCAGCAGCTTAGCGAACAGGGGGACTGAAGCTTTCTTT
CASSLANRGTEAFF
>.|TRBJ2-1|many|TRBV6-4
TGTGCCAGCAGTGAGGCCATGGGCACCTACAATGAGCAGTTCTTC
CASSEAMGTYNEQFF
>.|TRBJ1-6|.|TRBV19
TGTGCCAGTAGTTGGGGCCCAGCCCGGGTCCCCAATTCACCCCTCCACTTT
CASSWGPARVPNSPLHF
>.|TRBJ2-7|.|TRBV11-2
TGTGCCAGCAGCTTAGCACCGCACGGGACTGACTACGAGCAGTACTTC
CASSLAPHGTDYEQYF
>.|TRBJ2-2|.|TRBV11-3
TGTGCCAGCAGCCCGGGACACCACCTCGCGAACACCGGGGAGCTGTTTTTT
CASSPGHHLANTGELFF
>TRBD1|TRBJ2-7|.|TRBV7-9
TGTGCCAGCAGCTCCGGGACAGGTAAAACCTACGAGCAGTACTTC
CASSSGTGKTYEQYF
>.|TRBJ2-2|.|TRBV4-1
TGCGCCAGCAGCCTTCTCACCGGGGAGCTGTTTTTT
CASSLLTGELFF
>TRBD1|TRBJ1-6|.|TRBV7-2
TGTGCCAGCAGCAGACCCCCGGGACAGGGTAGCCCACCCCTCCACTTT
CASSRPPGQGSPPLHF
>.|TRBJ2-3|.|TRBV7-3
TGTGCCAGCAGCTTAAGGACTAGCACAGATACGCAGTATTTT
CASSLRTSTDTQYF
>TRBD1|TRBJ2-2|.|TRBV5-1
TGCGCCAGCCGCCAGGGGGATACCGGGGAGCTGTTTTTT
CASRQGDTGELFF
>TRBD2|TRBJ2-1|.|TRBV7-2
TGTGCCAGCAGCTACCTAGCGGGGGCCGGGGATGAGCAGTTCTTC
CASSYLAGAGDEQFF
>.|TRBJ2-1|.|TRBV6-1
TGTGCCAGCAGTGAAGTTGGGACTCAGAGGCCGTTCTTC
CASSEVGTQRPFF
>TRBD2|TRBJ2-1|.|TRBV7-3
TGTGCCAGCAGCTCCGTGCTAGCGGGGGGATACAATGAGCAGTTCTTC
CASSSVLAGGYNEQFF
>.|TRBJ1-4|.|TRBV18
TGTGCCAGCTCAATAGGGACAACTACGAATGAAAAACTGTTTTTT
CASSIGTTTNEKLFF
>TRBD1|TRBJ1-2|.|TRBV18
TGTGCCAGCTCACCAACGACAGGGGACTACACCTTC
CASSPTTGDYTF
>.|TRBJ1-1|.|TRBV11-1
TGTGCCAGCAGCTTAAGACACGGCGGGGAAGCTTTCTTT
CASSLRHGGEAFF
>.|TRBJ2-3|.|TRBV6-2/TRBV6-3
TGTGCCAGCAGTTTTGGGGGGGGCTCAGGAGATACGCAGTATTTT
CASSFGGGSGDTQYF
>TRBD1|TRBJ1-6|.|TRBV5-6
TGTGCCAGCAGCTCCAGGGGGACTAATTCACCCCTCCACTTT
CASSSRGTNSPLHF
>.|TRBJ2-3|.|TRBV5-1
TGCGCCAGCAGCTTGATTGTGGGGGCCAGATATACGCAGTATTTT
CASSLIVGARYTQYF